This note documents a single T cell receptor beta chain sequence. This entry is derived from a study of blood T cell repertoires in COVID-19. As for the study in general: Sites in the United States, Italy and Spain provided acute and convalescent COVID-19 samples. PBMCs, B-cell-depleted T cells, or T cells provided the cDNA or gDNA that made up the material.

CDR3 length: 16 residues. The V gene end was trimmed by 2 bases and the J gene end by 4 bases; junction bases not matched to a gene: 9. The germline gives CDR1 LGHNA, CDR2 YNFKEQ. In the authors' workflow: Amplified reference gene primers provided the basis for estimating nucleated cell counts. Data came from immunoSEQ multiplex PCR; TCRdb stores just in-frame clones and leaves some out. The DNA was the basis for D and trimming; V, J and clone size are from that table. Here the sample spans some 52,000 clones, roughly 87% being singletons. This sequence was found in a human donor with active COVID-19. The donor label of this sample is uncertain. The chain is built from TRBV4-2 and TRBJ2-7; 9 nucleotides line up with TRBD1. The material sequenced was peripheral blood. The CDR3 DNA follows: TGTGCCAGCAGCCAACAGAGCGGGACAGGGCAGTACGAGCAGTACTTC. Amino acid sequence: CASSQQSGTGQYEQYF.